This passage covers 15 T cell receptor beta chains from one sample sequenced in a study of metastatic and nonmetastatic thyroid tumors. Patients were all untreated before their thyroid surgery. With MiXCR, TCRdb called clones anew from the PCR reads. The data contain 20,000 to 25,000 clones, about 20% of them singletons. The specimen sequenced was blood. These TCRs come from a female donor with papillary thyroid cancer or a benign thyroid nodule (not recorded which). Some clones in this sample may be carry-over from other donors' samples.

Only a few counts were recorded for this clone. The chain combines TRBV12-3 or TRBV12-4 with TRBJ1-2; D might be TRBD1 (5 bases). Trimming removed 5 bases from V and 6 bases from J, with 10 bases in between. The CDR3 contains 12 residues. The CDR3 reads CASSQGKHGYTF. In DNA, the CDR3 is TGTGCCAGCAGTCAGGGAAAGCATGGCTACACCTTC.

V usage is TRBV11-2 and J usage is TRBJ2-1; 10 nucleotides match TRBD1. Germline CDR1 and CDR2: SGHAT and FQNNGV. V dropped 4 bases and J dropped 7; count of bases not matched to a gene: 7. The length of the CDR3 is 15 residues. The CDR3 sequence is CASSSDRGQWNEQFF. CDR3 coding DNA: TGTGCCAGCAGCTCTGACAGGGGGCAGTGGAATGAGCAGTTCTTC. The full variable domain, in which reference TRBV11-2 and TRBJ2-1 provide the parts outside the CDR3, is EAGVAQSPRYKIIEKRQSVAFWCNPISGHATLYWYQQILGQGPKLLIQFQNNGVVDDSQLPKDRFSAERLKGVDSTLKIQPAKLEDSAVYLCASSSDRGQWNEQFFGPGTRLTVL.

This clone was counted at least ten times. The chain recombines TRBV13 with TRBJ1-1; 7 bases fit TRBD1. V lost 5 bases to trimming and J lost 8 bases; unmatched junction nucleotides: 11. The CDR3 is 14 residues long. CDR1 is PRHDT, CDR2 FYEKMQ, per germline (reference sequence). The CDR3 bases are TGTGCCAGCAGCCCCTGGACAGGTCAGAAAGAAGCTTTCTTT. Protein: CASSPWTGQKEAFF.

This clone came up many times. Additional DNA sequences in this sample encode the identical CDR3. The chain joins TRBV13 to TRBJ2-7; weak D call: TRBD1 (6 bases). The length of the CDR3 is 13 residues. The germline CDR1 and CDR2 sequences are PRHDT and FYEKMQ (reference sequence). The V end was cut by 5 bases, the J end by 2 bases, with 10 bases between. CDR3 DNA: TGTGCCAGCAGCCAGGGGCGAACCTACGAGCAGTACTTC. It translates to CASSQGRTYEQYF. Full variable domain (remainder filled in from reference TRBV13 and TRBJ2-7): AAGVIQSPRHLIKEKRETATLKCYPIPRHDTVYWYQQGPGQDPQFLISFYEKMQSDKGSIPDRFSAQQFSDYHSELNMSSLELGDSALYFCASSQGRTYEQYFGPGTRLTVT.

This clone was picked up many times. The CDR3 loop reads CSVEDRGGDGYTF. The CDR3 region has the DNA TGCAGCGTTGAAGACAGGGGAGGAGATGGCTACACCTTC. The chain combines TRBV29-1 with TRBJ1-2; possible D gene TRBD1, 6 bases. V shed 0 bases and J shed 6 bases, with 11 bases lying between them. Germline loops: CDR1 SQVTM, CDR2 ANQGSEA. The CDR3 extends over 13 amino acids. The full variable domain, rest sourced from reference TRBV29-1 and TRBJ1-2, is SAVISQKPSRDICQRGTSLTIQCQVDSQVTMMFWYRQQPGQSLTLIATANQGSEATYESGFVIDKFPISRPNLTFSTLTVSNMSPEDSSIYLCSVEDRGGDGYTFGSGTRLTVV.

This clone came up many times. The CDR3 sequence: CASSELAVEQFF. The DNA for the CDR3 is TGTGCCAGCAGTGAATTGGCTGTTGAGCAGTTCTTC. V gene TRBV2 combines with J gene TRBJ2-1, with D uncertain. The CDR3 covers 12 residues. CDR1 SNHLY and CDR2 FYNNEI come from the germline V gene. V lost 2 bases, J lost 9 bases, and 8 bases lay in between.

This clone rates as medium-sized. This chain uses TRBV12-3 or TRBV12-4 with TRBJ1-6; D remains unclear. Trimming cost V 0 bases and J 7 bases, with 1 base left between them. CDR3 size: 12 residues. The DNA of the CDR3 is TGTGCCAGCAGTTTAGCGAATTCACCCCTCCACTTT. Translating it yields CASSLANSPLHF.

This clone was detected ten times or more. The rearrangement joins TRBV2 to TRBJ2-2; D might be TRBD2 (5 bases). The CDR3 covers 15 residues. Germline V lookup: CDR1 SNHLY, CDR2 FYNNEI. Between the trimmed V and J ends, which lost 2 bases and 3 bases, there was a span of 10 bases. As DNA, the CDR3 is TGTGCCAGCAGTGAACTTCCCGGGGACACCGGGGAGCTGTTTTTT. It is translated as CASSELPGDTGELFF. The variable domain in full, with the rest retrieved from reference TRBV2 and TRBJ2-2, is EPEVTQTPSHQVTQMGQEVILRCVPISNHLYFYWYRQILGQKVEFLVSFYNNEISEKSEIFDDQFSVERPDGSNFTLKIRSTKLEDSAMYFCASSELPGDTGELFFGEGSRLTVL.

This clone appeared a few times. The chain couples TRBV6-2 or TRBV6-3 to TRBJ2-7; no firm D call. CDR3 length: 14 residues. Germline lookup yields CDR1 MNHEY and CDR2 SVGEGT. V gave up 6 bases and J gave up 3 bases, with 15 bases separating them. CDR3 loop: CASRAPAGIYEQYF. CDR3 nucleotides: TGTGCCAGCAGGGCACCAGCAGGCATCTACGAGCAGTACTTC.

The chain couples TRBV11-2 to TRBJ2-5; D not resolved. V was trimmed by 3 bases and J by 8 bases, leaving 7 bases between them. Germline-derived CDR1 and CDR2 are SGHAT and FQNNGV. This CDR3 is built from 11 residues. This CDR3 is CASSFGDTQYF. CDR3 DNA: TGTGCCAGCAGCTTTGGTGATACCCAGTACTTC.

This clone was picked up many times. The chain combines TRBV4-2 with TRBJ1-3, with 10 bases that match TRBD1. The CDR3 is 17 residues long. The V segment lost 6 bases and the J segment 3 bases; nucleotides outside the gene matches: 11. The V gene's germline CDR1 is LGHNA and CDR2 YNFKEQ. CDR3 in amino acids: CASSSRTGGLFGNTIYF. CDR3 in DNA: TGTGCCAGCAGTTCCAGGACAGGGGGGTTGTTTGGAAACACCATATATTTT.

This clone rates as medium-sized. This sequence joins TRBV2 and TRBJ1-2, with D perhaps TRBD1 (5 bases). Germline CDR1 SNHLY, CDR2 FYNNEI. Between the trimmed V and J ends, which lost 4 bases and 4 bases, there was a span of 16 bases. This CDR3 spans 15 amino acids. The CDR3 reads CASSASGGSGYGYTF. As DNA, the CDR3 is TGTGCCAGCAGTGCCTCGGGGGGGAGCGGCTATGGCTACACCTTC.

The chain combines TRBV6-4 with TRBJ2-1; TRBD2 agrees at 9 bases. The CDR3 runs to 19 residues. Germline lookup yields CDR1 MRHNA and CDR2 SNTAGT. The V gene end was trimmed by 2 bases and the J gene end by 0 bases; junction bases not matched to a gene: 11. CDR3 sequence reads: CASSDPVMLAGSSYNEQFF. In nucleotides, the CDR3 is TGTGCCAGCAGTGACCCCGTAATGCTAGCGGGAAGCTCCTACAATGAGCAGTTCTTC.

At least ten counts were recorded for this clone. This rearrangement joins TRBV13 to TRBJ2-1; 9 nucleotides match TRBD1. The junction had 7 bases not matched to a gene; V was cut back by 6 bases and J by 1 base. The CDR3 contains 16 residues. From germline, CDR1 is PRHDT and CDR2 FYEKMQ (reference sequence). CDR3 in amino acids: CASRERTGASYNEQFF. The CDR3 region has the DNA TGTGCCAGCAGGGAAAGGACAGGGGCGTCCTACAATGAGCAGTTCTTC.

The chain couples TRBV4-1 to TRBJ2-2; D may be TRBD1 (6 bases). The germline V gene has CDR1 MGHRA and CDR2 YSYEKL. V gave up 3 bases and J gave up 6 bases, with 20 bases separating them. The CDR3 runs 17 residues. The CDR3 region has the DNA TGCGCCAGCAGCCACCCAGGACAGAGGACAGTCTCCGGGGAGCTGTTTTTT. This encodes CASSHPGQRTVSGELFF.